The rows below give T cell receptor beta chains drawn from one sample of a study of blood T cell repertoires in COVID-19. Assay used: immunoSEQ multiplex PCR; TCRdb lists only in-frame clones, some missing. The sample has 250,000 to 300,000 clones; about nine tenths are singletons. What was sequenced was peripheral blood. Source of these receptors: a woman in her forties or fifties who had recovered from COVID-19. Both conserved end residues are part of each CDR3. The order of the fields is clone size, D gene, J gene, V gene, CDR3 protein, CDR3 DNA. The D gene is left open where the match is weak. Only part of the rows carry a size: once, few, many, or a class if the clone is expanded.

clone size: NA
D gene: TRBD1
J gene: TRBJ1-1
V gene: TRBV12-5
CDR3 protein: CASGWDSLNTEAFF
CDR3 DNA: TGTGCTAGTGGTTGGGACAGCCTAAACACTGAAGCTTTCTTT

clone size: NA
D gene: NA
J gene: TRBJ1-4
V gene: TRBV15
CDR3 protein: CATSRDRARGPQKLFF
CDR3 DNA: TGTGCCACCAGCAGAGATAGGGCCAGGGGACCTCAAAAACTGTTTTTT

clone size: once
D gene: NA
J gene: TRBJ1-2
V gene: TRBV29-1
CDR3 protein: CSVDVDGGLGYTF
CDR3 DNA: TGCAGCGTTGACGTTGACGGAGGATTGGGCTACACCTTC

clone size: NA
D gene: TRBD1
J gene: TRBJ1-2
V gene: TRBV15
CDR3 protein: CATSRGRGQTANYGYTF
CDR3 DNA: TGTGCCACCAGCAGAGGAAGGGGACAGACAGCTAACTATGGCTACACCTTC

clone size: NA
D gene: NA
J gene: TRBJ1-2
V gene: TRBV5-5
CDR3 protein: CASSYSGWGPLGYTF
CDR3 DNA: TGTGCCAGCAGCTATTCCGGTTGGGGGCCCTTAGGCTACACCTTC

clone size: NA
D gene: TRBD1
J gene: TRBJ1-1
V gene: TRBV3-1/TRBV3-2
CDR3 protein: CASSLLQGIGTEAFF
CDR3 DNA: TGTGCCAGCAGCCTATTACAGGGGATTGGCACTGAAGCTTTCTTT

clone size: NA
D gene: NA
J gene: TRBJ1-6
V gene: TRBV9
CDR3 protein: CASSVGSSNSPLHF
CDR3 DNA: TGTGCCAGCAGCGTAGGTAGTTCCAATTCACCCCTCCACTTT

clone size: NA
D gene: TRBD1
J gene: TRBJ1-3
V gene: TRBV5-1
CDR3 protein: CASSIGQGVAGNTIYF
CDR3 DNA: TGCGCCAGCAGCATCGGACAGGGGGTGGCTGGAAACACCATATATTTT

clone size: few
D gene: TRBD1
J gene: TRBJ1-2
V gene: TRBV5-4
CDR3 protein: CASSRTGFYGYTF
CDR3 DNA: TGTGCCAGCAGCAGGACAGGGTTCTATGGCTACACCTTC

clone size: NA
D gene: TRBD1
J gene: TRBJ1-5
V gene: TRBV12-3/TRBV12-4
CDR3 protein: CASSLQGDQPQHF
CDR3 DNA: TGTGCCAGCAGCCTCCAGGGGGATCAGCCCCAGCATTTT

clone size: once
D gene: NA
J gene: TRBJ2-7
V gene: TRBV18
CDR3 protein: CASSPSSGEQYF
CDR3 DNA: TGTGCCAGCTCACCTTCGAGTGGCGAGCAGTACTTC

clone size: NA
D gene: TRBD2
J gene: TRBJ2-7
V gene: TRBV6-2/TRBV6-3
CDR3 protein: CASSYGRDQPYEQYF
CDR3 DNA: TGTGCCAGCAGTTACGGGAGGGACCAGCCCTACGAGCAGTACTTC

clone size: NA
D gene: NA
J gene: TRBJ2-3
V gene: TRBV24-1
CDR3 protein: CATSDPYRASTDTQYF
CDR3 DNA: TGTGCCACCAGTGATCCATACAGGGCTAGCACAGATACGCAGTATTTT

clone size: NA
D gene: TRBD1
J gene: TRBJ1-4
V gene: TRBV19
CDR3 protein: CASARRGLEKLFF
CDR3 DNA: TGTGCCAGTGCCAGGAGGGGGCTTGAAAAACTGTTTTTT

clone size: NA
D gene: TRBD1
J gene: TRBJ1-3
V gene: TRBV28
CDR3 protein: CASSVDRGRRRNTIYF
CDR3 DNA: TGTGCCAGCAGTGTTGACAGGGGAAGGCGTAGAAACACCATATATTTT

clone size: NA
D gene: TRBD1
J gene: TRBJ1-6
V gene: TRBV28
CDR3 protein: CASSVQGVYNSPLHF
CDR3 DNA: TGTGCCAGCAGTGTACAGGGGGTTTATAATTCACCCCTCCACTTT

clone size: once
D gene: NA
J gene: TRBJ2-3
V gene: TRBV6-5
CDR3 protein: CASSPTDLPADTQYF
CDR3 DNA: TGTGCCAGCAGTCCGACAGATCTTCCCGCAGATACGCAGTATTTT

clone size: few
D gene: NA
J gene: TRBJ1-2
V gene: TRBV19
CDR3 protein: CASSIRDRLYGYTF
CDR3 DNA: TGTGCCAGTAGTATACGAGACAGGCTCTATGGCTACACCTTC

clone size: once
D gene: NA
J gene: TRBJ1-1
V gene: TRBV6-2/TRBV6-3
CDR3 protein: CASSYSRGAGIGTEAFF
CDR3 DNA: TGTGCCAGCAGTTACTCGAGGGGCGCGGGGATAGGCACTGAAGCTTTCTTT

clone size: once
D gene: TRBD1
J gene: TRBJ1-5
V gene: TRBV19
CDR3 protein: CASSIWTGGIGGNQPQHF
CDR3 DNA: TGTGCCAGTAGTATTTGGACAGGGGGCATTGGTGGCAATCAGCCCCAGCATTTT

clone size: NA
D gene: TRBD2
J gene: TRBJ2-3
V gene: TRBV5-1
CDR3 protein: CASSLTSGGADTQYF
CDR3 DNA: TGCGCCAGCAGCTTGACTAGCGGGGGGGCAGATACGCAGTATTTT

clone size: once
D gene: NA
J gene: TRBJ1-1
V gene: TRBV25-1
CDR3 protein: CASSVWGRTEAFF
CDR3 DNA: TGTGCCAGCAGTGTATGGGGGCGCACTGAAGCTTTCTTT

clone size: NA
D gene: NA
J gene: TRBJ2-5
V gene: TRBV27
CDR3 protein: CASSWGGEETQYF
CDR3 DNA: TGTGCCAGCAGCTGGGGCGGAGAAGAGACCCAGTACTTC

clone size: NA
D gene: TRBD1
J gene: TRBJ1-5
V gene: TRBV29-1
CDR3 protein: CSVGGQGPNQPQHF
CDR3 DNA: TGCAGCGTTGGGGGACAGGGCCCCAATCAGCCCCAGCATTTT

clone size: NA
D gene: NA
J gene: TRBJ2-2
V gene: TRBV9
CDR3 protein: CASSVGGGGWTGELFF
CDR3 DNA: TGTGCCAGCAGCGTAGGTGGAGGGGGCTGGACCGGGGAGCTGTTTTTT

clone size: NA
D gene: TRBD1
J gene: TRBJ1-2
V gene: TRBV6-1
CDR3 protein: CASSEAGTGDYGYTF
CDR3 DNA: TGTGCCAGCAGTGAAGCGGGGACAGGGGACTATGGCTACACCTTC

clone size: once
D gene: TRBD1
J gene: TRBJ1-2
V gene: TRBV19
CDR3 protein: CAVGQGSYGYTF
CDR3 DNA: TGTGCCGTGGGACAGGGGTCCTATGGCTACACCTTC

clone size: once
D gene: TRBD1
J gene: TRBJ1-2
V gene: TRBV19
CDR3 protein: CASTTGVTGYTF
CDR3 DNA: TGTGCCAGTACCACAGGGGTGACTGGCTACACCTTC

clone size: NA
D gene: TRBD1
J gene: TRBJ2-7
V gene: TRBV5-4
CDR3 protein: CASSSTGGADEQYF
CDR3 DNA: TGTGCCAGCAGCTCGACAGGGGGCGCGGACGAGCAGTACTTC

clone size: NA
D gene: TRBD1
J gene: TRBJ1-2
V gene: TRBV10-3
CDR3 protein: CAISESGQGARGYTF
CDR3 DNA: TGTGCCATCAGTGAGTCTGGGCAGGGGGCGCGGGGCTACACCTTC

clone size: once
D gene: TRBD1
J gene: TRBJ1-2
V gene: TRBV10-3
CDR3 protein: CAISGQGSNYGYTF
CDR3 DNA: TGTGCCATCAGTGGACAGGGAAGCAACTATGGCTACACCTTC

clone size: NA
D gene: TRBD1
J gene: TRBJ1-2
V gene: TRBV10-3
CDR3 protein: CAISEQGSYGYTF
CDR3 DNA: TGTGCCATCAGTGAACAGGGGTCCTATGGCTACACCTTC

clone size: NA
D gene: NA
J gene: TRBJ1-2
V gene: TRBV7-2
CDR3 protein: CASSFGEYGYTF
CDR3 DNA: TGTGCCAGCAGCTTCGGAGAATATGGCTACACCTTC

clone size: NA
D gene: NA
J gene: TRBJ2-7
V gene: TRBV28
CDR3 protein: CASSFGASRHYEQYF
CDR3 DNA: TGTGCCAGCAGTTTTGGCGCGTCCAGGCACTACGAGCAGTACTTC

clone size: NA
D gene: TRBD1
J gene: TRBJ1-1
V gene: TRBV6-4
CDR3 protein: CASSDSGTGTDEAFF
CDR3 DNA: TGTGCCAGCAGTGACTCGGGGACCGGGACAGATGAAGCTTTCTTT

clone size: NA
D gene: NA
J gene: TRBJ1-1
V gene: TRBV5-4
CDR3 protein: CASHRDVDTEAFF
CDR3 DNA: TGTGCCAGCCACCGGGATGTGGACACTGAAGCTTTCTTT

clone size: few
D gene: TRBD1
J gene: TRBJ2-2
V gene: TRBV18
CDR3 protein: CASSPQTTGTGELFF
CDR3 DNA: TGTGCCAGCTCGCCTCAAACGACAGGGACCGGGGAGCTGTTTTTT

clone size: NA
D gene: NA
J gene: TRBJ1-5
V gene: TRBV7-9
CDR3 protein: CASSLVKAGLNQPQHF
CDR3 DNA: TGTGCCAGCAGCTTAGTAAAAGCAGGGCTTAATCAGCCCCAGCATTTT

clone size: NA
D gene: NA
J gene: TRBJ1-1
V gene: TRBV6-6
CDR3 protein: CASSRRGGRGNTEAFF
CDR3 DNA: TGTGCCAGCAGTCGAAGAGGGGGACGGGGGAACACTGAAGCTTTCTTT

clone size: once
D gene: NA
J gene: TRBJ2-2
V gene: TRBV5-1
CDR3 protein: CASSLGQGNTGELFF
CDR3 DNA: TGCGCCAGCAGCTTGGGACAAGGCAACACCGGGGAGCTGTTTTTT

clone size: NA
D gene: NA
J gene: TRBJ2-1
V gene: TRBV11-3
CDR3 protein: CASSSRAGGSYNEQFF
CDR3 DNA: TGTGCCAGCAGTAGTCGGGCAGGGGGGTCCTACAATGAGCAGTTCTTC

clone size: NA
D gene: NA
J gene: TRBJ2-5
V gene: TRBV20-1
CDR3 protein: CSGPLQETQYF
CDR3 DNA: TGCAGTGGACCACTACAAGAGACCCAGTACTTC

clone size: NA
D gene: TRBD1
J gene: TRBJ1-1
V gene: TRBV30
CDR3 protein: CAWVRGQDTEAFF
CDR3 DNA: TGTGCCTGGGTCAGGGGGCAGGACACTGAAGCTTTCTTT

clone size: NA
D gene: NA
J gene: TRBJ1-1
V gene: TRBV18
CDR3 protein: CASSSSTLTGLVTEAFF
CDR3 DNA: TGTGCCAGCTCATCCAGTACTCTCACGGGATTAGTCACTGAAGCTTTCTTT

clone size: NA
D gene: TRBD1
J gene: TRBJ2-7
V gene: TRBV5-4
CDR3 protein: CASSGRQGSHEQYF
CDR3 DNA: TGTGCCAGCAGCGGCCGACAGGGTTCCCACGAGCAGTACTTC

clone size: NA
D gene: NA
J gene: TRBJ1-2
V gene: TRBV18
CDR3 protein: CASSPGVANYGYTF
CDR3 DNA: TGTGCCAGCTCACCGGGAGTAGCTAACTATGGCTACACCTTC

clone size: NA
D gene: TRBD1
J gene: TRBJ1-1
V gene: TRBV6-5
CDR3 protein: CAARDGQADTEAFF
CDR3 DNA: TGTGCCGCCAGGGATGGACAGGCGGACACTGAAGCTTTCTTT

clone size: NA
D gene: NA
J gene: TRBJ1-1
V gene: TRBV5-1
CDR3 protein: CASRANTEAFF
CDR3 DNA: TGCGCCAGCAGGGCGAACACTGAAGCTTTCTTT

clone size: NA
D gene: NA
J gene: TRBJ1-5
V gene: TRBV14
CDR3 protein: CASSHKIRNRRPQATAQHF
CDR3 DNA: TGTGCCAGCAGCCACAAGATTAGGAATCGACGACCACAGGCGACGGCCCAGCATTTT